A selection of T cell receptor beta chains follows, all from one sample in a study of cytotoxic CD8 clonotypes in ibrutinib-treated CLL. TCRdb's copy holds only in-frame clones and misses some; the assay was immunoSEQ multiplex PCR. The sample lists 130,000 or so clones; roughly 77% were seen once. Sample: PBMCs, taken after 12 months of ibrutinib treatment. The receptors derive from a human donor with chronic lymphocytic leukemia. The CDR3 runs from the conserved cysteine through the conserved F or W. Each record gives: V gene, clone size, D gene, J gene, CDR3 protein, CDR3 DNA. A D gene is named only where the DNA matches it firmly. A clone size is listed for some rows: how often the clone was seen (once, few, many), or a class if it is expanded.

V: TRBV6-1; size: NA; D: NA; J: TRBJ1-6; CDR3: CASSEAVLYNSPLHF; DNA: TGTGCCAGCAGTGAAGCGGTGCTCTATAATTCACCCCTCCACTTT
V: TRBV2; size: NA; D: TRBD2; J: TRBJ2-5; CDR3: CASREGLALKSDQETQYF; DNA: TGTGCCAGCAGGGAAGGACTAGCGCTAAAATCCGACCAAGAGACCCAGTACTTC
V: TRBV7-2; size: NA; D: TRBD2; J: TRBJ2-1; CDR3: CASSLAASGGWGWQFF; DNA: TGTGCCAGCAGCTTAGCTGCTAGCGGGGGGTGGGGTTGGCAGTTCTTC
V: TRBV7-2; size: NA; D: NA; J: TRBJ2-7; CDR3: CASSLGSSGLVSYEQYF; DNA: TGTGCCAGCAGCTTAGGATCGAGCGGCTTAGTCTCCTACGAGCAGTACTTC
V: TRBV29-1; size: NA; D: TRBD1; J: TRBJ2-1; CDR3: CSVEKGAGAHEQFF; DNA: TGCAGCGTCGAAAAGGGGGCAGGGGCCCATGAGCAGTTCTTC
V: TRBV5-6; size: NA; D: NA; J: TRBJ2-5; CDR3: CASSLRGSYQETQYF; DNA: TGTGCCAGCAGCTTGCGAGGTTCCTACCAAGAGACCCAGTACTTC
V: TRBV6-5; size: NA; D: TRBD1; J: TRBJ1-1; CDR3: CASSSTAGGLSGAFF; DNA: TGTGCCAGCAGTTCCACGGCAGGGGGCTTGAGTGGGGCTTTCTTT
V: TRBV5-8; size: NA; D: NA; J: TRBJ1-3; CDR3: CASSLAFFGLNSGNTIYF; DNA: TGTGCCAGCAGCTTGGCCTTCTTTGGACTCAACTCTGGAAACACCATATATTTT
V: TRBV30; size: few; D: NA; J: TRBJ2-1; CDR3: CAWIGPGTPGTINEQFF; DNA: TGTGCCTGGATAGGACCCGGGACGCCCGGTACCATAAATGAGCAGTTCTTC
V: TRBV7-2; size: NA; D: NA; J: TRBJ2-1; CDR3: CASSIVGLYNEQFF; DNA: TGTGCCAGCAGCATCGTGGGGCTGTACAATGAGCAGTTCTTC
V: TRBV7-2; size: NA; D: TRBD2; J: TRBJ2-4; CDR3: CASSLVGGTSGSSKNIQYF; DNA: TGTGCCAGCAGCTTAGTAGGGGGGACTAGCGGGAGCTCCAAAAACATTCAGTACTTC
V: TRBV12-5; size: NA; D: NA; J: TRBJ2-1; CDR3: CASGLAIRGFEQFF; DNA: TGTGCTAGTGGTTTGGCCATCAGGGGATTTGAGCAGTTCTTC
V: TRBV4-2; size: NA; D: TRBD1; J: TRBJ2-5; CDR3: CASSQEHGQGPETQYF; DNA: TGTGCCAGCAGCCAAGAACATGGACAGGGGCCAGAGACCCAGTACTTC
V: TRBV15; size: NA; D: NA; J: TRBJ1-4; CDR3: CATSREWTGEKLFF; DNA: TGTGCCACCAGCAGAGAGTGGACTGGGGAAAAACTGTTTTTT
V: TRBV9; size: NA; D: TRBD2; J: TRBJ2-5; CDR3: CASSALLAGWRETQYF; DNA: TGTGCCAGCAGCGCACTACTAGCGGGGTGGAGGGAGACCCAGTACTTC
V: TRBV5-6; size: NA; D: TRBD2; J: TRBJ2-1; CDR3: CASHILAASDEQFF; DNA: TGTGCCAGCCATATACTAGCGGCCAGCGATGAGCAGTTCTTC
V: TRBV19; size: NA; D: TRBD2; J: TRBJ2-7; CDR3: CASSRAGGSYEQYF; DNA: TGTGCCAGTAGTAGGGCGGGAGGATCCTACGAGCAGTACTTC
V: TRBV6-1; size: NA; D: NA; J: TRBJ1-5; CDR3: CASSGREEQPQHF; DNA: TGTGCCAGCAGTGGTAGGGAAGAACAGCCCCAGCATTTT
V: TRBV5-5; size: NA; D: NA; J: TRBJ1-1; CDR3: CASSWGPGFTEAFF; DNA: TGTGCCAGCAGCTGGGGGCCGGGGTTCACTGAAGCTTTCTTT
V: TRBV9; size: NA; D: TRBD1; J: TRBJ1-1; CDR3: CASSTQGWNTEAFF; DNA: TGTGCCAGCAGCACACAGGGGTGGAACACTGAAGCTTTCTTT
V: TRBV10-3; size: NA; D: TRBD1; J: TRBJ2-7; CDR3: CAISESRTGTSYEQYF; DNA: TGTGCCATCAGTGAGTCCCGGACAGGAACCTCCTACGAGCAGTACTTC
V: TRBV2; size: NA; D: NA; J: TRBJ2-5; CDR3: CASSPNTGPGETQYF; DNA: TGTGCCAGCAGTCCGAATACGGGACCCGGGGAGACCCAGTACTTC
V: TRBV28; size: NA; D: TRBD1; J: TRBJ1-4; CDR3: CASSLSGQQEKLFF; DNA: TGTGCCAGCAGTTTGTCGGGACAGCAAGAAAAACTGTTTTTT